Listed here are 23 T cell receptor beta chains from one sample, sequenced in a study of memory CD8 T cells in hepatitis C reinfection. Generated by immunoSEQ multiplex PCR, the TCRdb table keeps only in-frame clones and is missing some. The repertoire holds tens of thousands of clones, with 88% as singletons. Time point in this sample: peak reinfection, 3 to 8 weeks after reinfection detection. No in vitro expansion preceded TCR sequencing of the sorted cells. Sequencing used naive CD8+ T cells sorted from blood. The receptors derive from a man aged 18 to 30 with hepatitis C virus infection.

The chain combines TRBV7-9 with TRBJ2-1, with 8 bases aligning to TRBD1. The V segment lost 5 bases and the J segment 6 bases; nucleotides outside the gene matches: 6. Germline loops: CDR1 SEHNR, CDR2 FQNEAQ (reference sequence). The CDR3 consists of 14 residues. CDR3 amino acids: CASSRLTGANEQFF. The CDR3, as DNA: TGTGCCAGCAGCCGACTGACAGGGGCCAATGAGCAGTTCTTC.

The chain recombines TRBV7-3 with TRBJ2-1; TRBD2 might be the D (5 bases). The CDR3 runs 17 residues. V lost 6 bases to trimming and J lost 0 bases, with 18 bases between them. The germline CDR1 and CDR2 sequences are SGHTA and FQGTGA. The CDR3 protein is CASSPLGVQSSYNEQFF. For the CDR3, the DNA is TGTGCCAGCAGTCCACTGGGAGTCCAAAGCTCCTACAATGAGCAGTTCTTC.

V is TRBV5-5 and J is TRBJ1-4, with 8 bases that match TRBD1. J was trimmed by 7 bases and V by 4 bases; bases with no gene match: 6. This CDR3 has 14 amino acids. The germline V gene has CDR1 SGHKS and CDR2 YYEKEE (reference sequence). The CDR3 bases are TGTGCCAGCAGCCGCGGTGACAGGGGTGAAAAACTGTTTTTT. It codes for CASSRGDRGEKLFF. The whole variable domain, filled in from reference TRBV5-5 and TRBJ1-4, reads DAGVTQSPTHLIKTRGQQVTLRCSPISGHKSVSWYQQVLGQGPQFIFQYYEKEERGRGNFPDRFSARQFPNYSSELNVNALLLGDSALYLCASSRGDRGEKLFFGSGTQLSVL.

The chain uses TRBV10-2 and TRBJ1-1; no firm D call. Germline CDR1 reads WSHSY; CDR2 reads SAAADI. The CDR3 is made up of 14 amino acids. V was cut by 4 bases and J by 5 bases, with 14 bases left in between. CDR3 nucleotides: TGCGCCAGCAGTGTCCAGCGGCCGGAGACTGAAGCTTTCTTT. This sequence encodes CASSVQRPETEAFF.

CDR3 sequence (DNA): TGCGCCAGCAGCCAAGGGAGTGAGCAGTTCTTC. As protein: CASSQGSEQFF. The V gene is TRBV4-3, the J gene TRBJ2-1; D remains unclear. This CDR3 is built from 11 residues. Trimming took off 1 base at V and 9 bases at J, with 4 bases between the two ends. CDR1 and CDR2 (germline): LGHNA, YSLEER.

The chain carries TRBV5-1 and TRBJ2-5; the D gene is possibly TRBD1 (8 bases). The closer fit of TRBJ2-7 to the DNA end suggests the J call may be wrong. In germline, CDR1 is SGHRS, CDR2 YFSETQ. This CDR3 is built from 16 residues. This chain's CDR3 is CASSWGGRQGPYEQYF. CDR3 coding DNA: TGCGCCAGCAGCTGGGGGGGACGACAGGGGCCCTACGAGCAGTACTTC.

DNA for the CDR3: TGTGCCAGTAGTATTGGGCGCTTAGCGGACGGGGGTGAGCAGTTCTTC. This encodes CASSIGRLADGGEQFF. The gene calls are TRBV19 and TRBJ2-1; tentatively, D is TRBD2 (6 bases). The ends were cut back, 3 bases at V and 9 bases at J, with 21 bases in the middle. Germline assignment: CDR1 LNHDA and CDR2 SQIVND (reference sequence). The CDR3 spans 16 residues.

The rearrangement uses TRBV19 and TRBJ2-3; a weak D match, TRBD1 (5 bases). The V end was cut by 2 bases, the J end by 0 bases, with 12 bases between. Germline CDR1 LNHDA, CDR2 SQIVND (reference sequence). This CDR3 region has 16 residues. This CDR3 is CASSIRARASTDTQYF. The CDR3 DNA sequence: TGTGCCAGTAGTATAAGGGCCAGGGCGAGCACAGATACGCAGTATTTT.

The genes are TRBV7-6 and TRBJ2-3, with 8 bases lining up with TRBD2. Trimming removed 4 bases from V and 0 bases from J; junction bases left unmatched: 3. The CDR3 spans 15 residues. Germline CDR1 and CDR2: SGHVS and FNYEAQ. Written as DNA, the CDR3 is TGTGCCAGCAGCTCGACTAGCGCTAGCACAGATACGCAGTATTTT. It yields the protein CASSSTSASTDTQYF.

The chain links TRBV5-5 to TRBJ2-2, with D possibly being TRBD1 (6 bases). The CDR3 length is 15 residues. V lost 3 bases and J 5 bases, leaving 14 bases between the germline ends. CDR1 is SGHKS, CDR2 YYEKEE, per germline (reference sequence). CDR3 nucleotide sequence: TGTGCCAGCAGCTCTTACAGGGTTGGGACCGGGGAGCTGTTTTTT. This translates into CASSSYRVGTGELFF. Based on the CDR3 plus reference TRBV5-5 and TRBJ2-2, the full variable domain is DAGVTQSPTHLIKTRGQQVTLRCSPISGHKSVSWYQQVLGQGPQFIFQYYEKEERGRGNFPDRFSARQFPNYSSELNVNALLLGDSALYLCASSSYRVGTGELFFGEGSRLTVL.

This clone is a singleton in its sample. The rearrangement joins TRBV9 to TRBJ2-7; TRBD2 matches at 8 bases. Per germline, CDR1 SGDLS and CDR2 YYNGEE. The CDR3 sequence is 14 residues long. V lost 7 bases, J lost 7 bases, and 13 bases stayed unmatched. The CDR3 is CASGPGTRPKEQYF. Written as DNA, the CDR3 is TGTGCCAGCGGCCCCGGGACTAGACCAAAAGAGCAGTACTTC.

This chain links TRBV9 with TRBJ2-2, with D possibly matching TRBD1 (6 bases). The CDR3 runs 15 residues. The ends were cut back, 5 bases at V and 0 bases at J, with 11 bases in the middle. Germline lookup yields CDR1 SGDLS and CDR2 YYNGEE. The chain's CDR3 is CASSDRTANTGELFF. The CDR3 nucleotides read TGTGCCAGCAGTGACAGGACAGCGAACACCGGGGAGCTGTTTTTT.

This chain uses TRBV6-5 with TRBJ2-1; the match to TRBD1 covers 7 bases. The V segment lost 5 bases and the J segment 3 bases; nucleotides outside the gene matches: 4. Germline V lookup: CDR1 MNHEY, CDR2 SVGAGI. CDR3 length: 14 residues. CDR3 bases: TGTGCCAGCAGTCTGGGGGACAGCTACAATGAGCAGTTCTTC. Translating it yields CASSLGDSYNEQFF.

This chain links TRBV4-1 with TRBJ2-1; no firm D call. This CDR3 region has 15 residues. Trimming left V 4 bases short and J 6 bases short, with 16 bases between. Per germline, CDR1 MGHRA and CDR2 YSYEKL. The CDR3 protein is CASSPQRWSGNEQFF. The CDR3 bases are TGCGCCAGCAGCCCTCAACGGTGGTCCGGCAATGAGCAGTTCTTC.

The gene calls are TRBV20-1 and TRBJ2-5; D not certain. The CDR3 spans 11 residues. From germline, CDR1 is DFQATT and CDR2 SNEGSKA (reference sequence). Trimming stripped 6 bases from V and 4 bases from J, with 9 bases between. The CDR3 DNA follows: TGCAGTGCCCCATTGGCAGAGACCCAGTACTTC. This codes for CSAPLAETQYF.

V is TRBV27 and J is TRBJ1-2, with 10 bases fitting TRBD1. The V and J ends lost 4 bases and 3 bases, in that order; junction bases with no gene match: 8. This CDR3 region has 16 residues. Germline lookup yields CDR1 MNHEY and CDR2 SMNVEV (reference sequence). CDR3 protein: CASSSLGQGEYYGYTF. The CDR3 DNA sequence: TGTGCCAGCAGTTCGCTAGGACAGGGGGAGTACTATGGCTACACCTTC.

The chain couples TRBV19 to TRBJ2-7; 7 positions agree with TRBD1. CDR1 is LNHDA and CDR2 is SQIVND in the germline V gene (reference sequence). The CDR3 has 15 residues. J gave up 0 bases and V 9 bases, and 11 bases lay outside the gene matches. The CDR3 DNA is TGTGCCAGCTCAGCCCGGGACAGCCGCTCCTACGAGCAGTACTTC. This codes for CASSARDSRSYEQYF.

V usage is TRBV10-2 and J usage is TRBJ2-1, with 7 bases lining up with TRBD1. Germline CDR1 reads WSHSY; CDR2 reads SAAADI. CDR3 length: 15 amino acids. Germline trimming cut 1 base from V and 1 base from J; bases unmatched to any gene: 1. The CDR3 region is CASSEYRGSYNEQFF. As DNA, the CDR3 is TGCGCCAGCAGTGAGTACAGGGGTTCCTACAATGAGCAGTTCTTC.

This sequence joins TRBV5-4 and TRBJ2-3; unclear D gene. CDR1 and CDR2 (germline): SGHNT, YYREEE (reference sequence). The CDR3 contains 15 residues. V lost 1 base and J lost 5, with 14 bases in between. Here the CDR3 reads CASSLMTTAVDTQYF. In nucleotides, the CDR3 is TGTGCCAGCAGCTTGATGACGACCGCGGTAGATACGCAGTATTTT.

CDR3 loop: CASSLSVGGQYF. The DNA of the CDR3 is TGTGCCAGCAGCTTATCGGTAGGCGGGCAGTACTTC. The rearrangement links TRBV13 to TRBJ2-7; D not certain. Germline V gene sequence: CDR1 PRHDT, CDR2 FYEKMQ (reference sequence). With 2 bases removed from V and 9 bases from J, the gap between germline ends came to 11 bases. This CDR3 is built from 12 residues.

The chain links TRBV25-1 to TRBJ2-1; 7 bases are shared with TRBD1. The germline gives CDR1 MGHDK, CDR2 SYGVNS. This CDR3 has 13 residues. V shed 1 base, J shed 10 bases, and the junction held 4 bases outside the gene matches. CDR3 nucleotide sequence: TGTGCCAGCAGTGAATTAGGGGACAGAGAGCAGTTCTTC. Encoded protein: CASSELGDREQFF.

This rearrangement joins TRBV4-1 to TRBJ2-5; D might be TRBD1 (6 bases). Per germline, CDR1 MGHRA and CDR2 YSYEKL. The CDR3 is 16 amino acids. With 1 base removed from V and 2 bases from J, the gap between germline ends came to 14 bases. CDR3 sequence reads: CASSQVTRGRQETQYF. CDR3 coding DNA: TGCGCCAGCAGCCAAGTGACCAGGGGCCGACAAGAGACCCAGTACTTC.

This rearrangement joins TRBV27 to TRBJ2-1, with 8 bases aligning to TRBD2. Trimming took 6 bases from V and 6 from J; bases not matched to a gene: 10. Looked up from germline, CDR1 is MNHEY and CDR2 is SMNVEV (reference sequence). CDR3 length: 15 residues. The CDR3 here is CASRMSGSPGNEQFF. The CDR3 nucleotides read TGTGCCAGCAGAATGAGCGGGAGCCCGGGCAATGAGCAGTTCTTC.